This T cell receptor (beta chain) was profiled in a study of blood T cell repertoires in COVID-19. Study overall: Samples came from the United States, Italy and Spain, spanning acute and convalescent COVID-19. T cells, B-cell-depleted T cells, or PBMCs supplied cDNA or gDNA.

V was clipped by 4 bases and J by 3 bases, with 5 bases between them. The CDR3 consists of 12 residues. Germline V gene sequence: CDR1 SGHTA, CDR2 FQGNSA. Recruited during active infection, patients (from Seattle) were subsequently followed longitudinally. The assay was immunoSEQ multiplex PCR, and TCRdb's table has in-frame clones only and misses some. The sample lists around 77,000 clones, roughly 83% occurring once. The origin of this receptor is a man aged 25 to 40 with COVID-19, enrolled during active disease. Sequencing was carried out using peripheral blood. V gene TRBV7-2 combines with J gene TRBJ2-3; D is unclear. The DNA for the CDR3 is TGTGCCAGCAGCTCTAGAACAGATACGCAGTATTTT. Translation gives CASSSRTDTQYF.